The source of this TCR beta chain is a study of T cells in Graves' hyperthyroidism and ophthalmopathy. There were TCR beta CDR3 regions amplified from RNA transcripts. During a first-round RT-PCR of the TCR CDR3, the HTBI primer set was used. Via MiXCR, TCRdb re-called the multiplex PCR reads, giving one row per CDR3 protein. This table has 540,000 or so distinct CDR3 sequences, about 45% appearing once. Uncontrolled infection, other autoimmune disease, pregnancy or lactation led to exclusion. The germline CDR1 and CDR2 sequences are SEHNR and FQNEAQ (reference sequence). The length of the CDR3 is 14 residues. This clonotype occurred a few times. The target antigen is unknown. One end of the junction is discordant with germline, which a read error may explain. Study results and limitations: Most clonotypes expanded in the thyroid (above 0.001) were also present in blood.

The TCR comes from an adult woman with Graves' disease, either hyperthyroidism or ophthalmopathy (not recorded which). V usage is TRBV7-9 and J usage is TRBJ2-2, with D perhaps matching TRBD1 or TRBD2 (5 bases each). Sequenced input: peripheral blood or thyroid tissue (not recorded which). In nucleotides, the CDR3 is TGTGCCAGCAGTCGGACACCTGACACCGGGGAGCTGTCTTTT. As protein: CASSRTPDTGELSF.